A selection of T cell receptor beta chains follows, all from one sample in a study of shared clonotypes between healthy human individuals. Sequencing used immunoSEQ multiplex PCR; TCRdb keeps in-frame clones, though not all of them. This table has approximately 2.4 million clones, about 94% appearing once. Sequenced sample: naive CD4+ T cells sorted from blood. These receptors originate from a young man in good health. CDR3s include the opening cysteine and the closing phenylalanine or tryptophan. The order of the fields is clone size, J gene, D gene, V gene, CDR3 protein, CDR3 DNA. A D gene is named only where the DNA matches it firmly. Part of the rows lack a size; the others show once, few, many or a class for expanded clones.

abundance: NA; j_gene: TRBJ1-4; d_gene: NA; v_gene: TRBV9; CDR3aa: CASTGGEGNEKLFF; CDR3nt: TGTGCCAGTACCGGGGGCGAAGGGAATGAAAAACTGTTTTTT
abundance: NA; j_gene: TRBJ1-1; d_gene: TRBD1; v_gene: TRBV7-3; CDR3aa: CASSKGQGSSTEAFF; CDR3nt: TGTGCCAGCAGCAAAGGACAGGGTTCGAGCACTGAAGCTTTCTTT
abundance: NA; j_gene: TRBJ2-5; d_gene: TRBD1; v_gene: TRBV6-5; CDR3aa: CASSRTGGKETQYF; CDR3nt: TGTGCCAGCAGTCGGACAGGGGGAAAAGAGACCCAGTACTTC
abundance: few; j_gene: TRBJ1-2; d_gene: NA; v_gene: TRBV18; CDR3aa: CASSPNRNYGYTF; CDR3nt: TGTGCCAGCTCACCAAACCGTAACTATGGCTACACCTTC
abundance: NA; j_gene: TRBJ2-5; d_gene: TRBD2; v_gene: TRBV5-1; CDR3aa: CASSSGLAGGHETQYF; CDR3nt: TGCGCCAGCAGCTCGGGACTAGCGGGAGGGCACGAGACCCAGTACTTC
abundance: NA; j_gene: TRBJ1-2; d_gene: TRBD1; v_gene: TRBV9; CDR3aa: CASSVEGGRSYGYTF; CDR3nt: TGTGCCAGCAGCGTAGAAGGGGGCCGGAGCTATGGCTACACCTTC
abundance: once; j_gene: TRBJ2-3; d_gene: TRBD2; v_gene: TRBV2; CDR3aa: CASSEVGLAGASTDTQYF; CDR3nt: TGTGCCAGCAGTGAGGTCGGGCTAGCGGGGGCCAGCACAGATACGCAGTATTTT
abundance: NA; j_gene: TRBJ1-5; d_gene: NA; v_gene: TRBV28; CDR3aa: CASSIAGFGQPQHF; CDR3nt: TGTGCCAGCAGTATTGCAGGGTTCGGGCAGCCCCAGCATTTT
abundance: NA; j_gene: TRBJ1-5; d_gene: TRBD1; v_gene: TRBV28; CDR3aa: CASSNSPGQGAHISNQPQHF; CDR3nt: TGTGCCAGCAGTAACTCACCGGGACAGGGGGCTCATATTAGCAATCAGCCCCAGCATTTT
abundance: NA; j_gene: TRBJ2-1; d_gene: NA; v_gene: TRBV9; CDR3aa: CASSGGHGLFNEQFF; CDR3nt: TGTGCCAGCAGCGGGGGACACGGCTTATTTAATGAGCAGTTCTTC
abundance: NA; j_gene: TRBJ1-2; d_gene: NA; v_gene: TRBV29-1; CDR3aa: CSTSLNSYGYTF; CDR3nt: TGCAGCACGTCCCTTAACAGCTATGGCTACACCTTC
abundance: NA; j_gene: TRBJ2-7; d_gene: NA; v_gene: TRBV6-6; CDR3aa: CASRTLASTSYEQYF; CDR3nt: TGTGCCAGCAGAACCCTAGCGTCTACCTCCTACGAGCAGTACTTC
abundance: NA; j_gene: TRBJ1-1; d_gene: NA; v_gene: TRBV6-5; CDR3aa: CASSYSRDGGPEAFF; CDR3nt: TGTGCCAGCAGTTACTCGAGGGACGGGGGGCCTGAAGCTTTCTTT
abundance: NA; j_gene: TRBJ1-2; d_gene: NA; v_gene: TRBV28; CDR3aa: CASSPTVGYGYTF; CDR3nt: TGTGCCAGCAGTCCCACGGTAGGCTATGGCTACACCTTC
abundance: NA; j_gene: TRBJ1-5; d_gene: NA; v_gene: TRBV19; CDR3aa: CASSIESRGRTQPQHF; CDR3nt: TGTGCCAGTAGTATAGAGTCCCGGGGGCGGACTCAGCCCCAGCATTTT
abundance: NA; j_gene: TRBJ2-5; d_gene: TRBD2; v_gene: TRBV6-1; CDR3aa: CASSDWGSGRETQYF; CDR3nt: TGTGCCAGCAGTGATTGGGGTAGCGGGAGAGAGACCCAGTACTTC
abundance: NA; j_gene: TRBJ1-3; d_gene: NA; v_gene: TRBV9; CDR3aa: CASSVADSRSGNTIYF; CDR3nt: TGTGCCAGCAGCGTAGCGGACAGTCGCTCTGGAAACACCATATATTTT
abundance: NA; j_gene: TRBJ2-3; d_gene: NA; v_gene: TRBV18; CDR3aa: CASSPSGTSTDTQYF; CDR3nt: TGTGCCAGCTCACCATCGGGGACTAGCACAGATACGCAGTATTTT
abundance: NA; j_gene: TRBJ2-5; d_gene: NA; v_gene: TRBV5-1; CDR3aa: CASSGQGWGETQYF; CDR3nt: TGCGCCAGCAGCGGGCAGGGCTGGGGAGAGACCCAGTACTTC
abundance: NA; j_gene: TRBJ2-7; d_gene: NA; v_gene: TRBV4-3; CDR3aa: CASSQAWGLPSYEQYF; CDR3nt: TGCGCCAGCAGCCAAGCGTGGGGACTTCCCTCCTACGAGCAGTACTTC
abundance: NA; j_gene: TRBJ2-1; d_gene: NA; v_gene: TRBV7-9; CDR3aa: CASTEQGDEQFF; CDR3nt: TGTGCCAGCACGGAACAGGGTGATGAGCAGTTCTTC
abundance: NA; j_gene: TRBJ2-1; d_gene: NA; v_gene: TRBV6-6; CDR3aa: CASSSHDRRDEQFF; CDR3nt: TGTGCCAGCAGTTCCCACGACAGGAGGGATGAGCAGTTCTTC
abundance: NA; j_gene: TRBJ2-7; d_gene: TRBD2; v_gene: TRBV10-3; CDR3aa: CAISGGRTAGGSYEQYF; CDR3nt: TGTGCCATCAGTGGGGGACGTACAGCGGGAGGCTCGTACGAGCAGTACTTC
abundance: NA; j_gene: TRBJ2-1; d_gene: NA; v_gene: TRBV4-3; CDR3aa: CASSIVSGAYNEQFF; CDR3nt: TGCGCCAGCAGCATCGTATCGGGCGCCTACAATGAGCAGTTCTTC
abundance: once; j_gene: TRBJ1-1; d_gene: TRBD1; v_gene: TRBV5-1; CDR3aa: CASSLGDRVKNTEAFF; CDR3nt: TGCGCCAGCAGCTTGGGGGACAGGGTGAAGAACACTGAAGCTTTCTTT
abundance: NA; j_gene: TRBJ2-1; d_gene: TRBD2; v_gene: TRBV5-8; CDR3aa: CASSLGAGLAVPEEFF; CDR3nt: TGTGCCAGCAGCTTGGGGGCGGGACTAGCTGTCCCTGAAGAGTTCTTC
abundance: NA; j_gene: TRBJ2-5; d_gene: NA; v_gene: TRBV7-6; CDR3aa: CASSLDRIQETQYF; CDR3nt: TGTGCCAGCAGCTTAGATAGGATCCAAGAGACCCAGTACTTC
abundance: NA; j_gene: TRBJ1-5; d_gene: NA; v_gene: TRBV2; CDR3aa: CASGRQGDSQPQHF; CDR3nt: TGTGCCAGCGGCAGGCAGGGAGATTCTCAGCCCCAGCATTTT
abundance: NA; j_gene: TRBJ1-1; d_gene: NA; v_gene: TRBV29-1; CDR3aa: CSVVRDMNTEAFF; CDR3nt: TGCAGCGTTGTAAGGGACATGAACACTGAAGCTTTCTTT
abundance: NA; j_gene: TRBJ2-2; d_gene: NA; v_gene: TRBV11-3; CDR3aa: CASSSRNTGELFF; CDR3nt: TGTGCCAGCAGCTCCCGGAACACCGGGGAGCTGTTTTTT
abundance: NA; j_gene: TRBJ2-1; d_gene: NA; v_gene: TRBV28; CDR3aa: CASSLRIYNEQFF; CDR3nt: TGTGCCAGCAGTTTAAGGATCTACAATGAGCAGTTCTTC
abundance: NA; j_gene: TRBJ2-7; d_gene: TRBD2; v_gene: TRBV6-1; CDR3aa: CASLPSGLAGEQYF; CDR3nt: TGTGCCAGCCTTCCCTCAGGACTAGCGGGAGAGCAGTACTTC
abundance: NA; j_gene: TRBJ2-6; d_gene: NA; v_gene: TRBV2; CDR3aa: CASSVLGNSGANVLTF; CDR3nt: TGTGCCAGCAGTGTCTTGGGAAACTCTGGGGCCAACGTCCTGACTTTC
abundance: NA; j_gene: TRBJ1-2; d_gene: NA; v_gene: TRBV28; CDR3aa: CASSLTSQPGYGYTF; CDR3nt: TGTGCCAGCAGTTTAACATCTCAACCGGGCTATGGCTACACCTTC
abundance: NA; j_gene: TRBJ1-4; d_gene: NA; v_gene: TRBV30; CDR3aa: CAWSVQDEKLFF; CDR3nt: TGTGCCTGGAGTGTACAGGATGAAAAACTGTTTTTT
abundance: NA; j_gene: TRBJ1-2; d_gene: TRBD1; v_gene: TRBV6-5; CDR3aa: CASSRVDRAYGYTF; CDR3nt: TGTGCCAGCAGTAGGGTTGACAGGGCCTATGGCTACACCTTC
abundance: NA; j_gene: TRBJ2-7; d_gene: TRBD1; v_gene: TRBV10-3; CDR3aa: CAITSGTGNYEQYF; CDR3nt: TGTGCCATCACCTCCGGGACAGGAAACTACGAGCAGTACTTC
abundance: NA; j_gene: TRBJ1-4; d_gene: NA; v_gene: TRBV10-1; CDR3aa: CASSESPNEKLFF; CDR3nt: TGCGCCAGCAGTGAATCCCCAAATGAAAAACTGTTTTTT
abundance: NA; j_gene: TRBJ2-5; d_gene: TRBD2; v_gene: TRBV28; CDR3aa: CASSFGAGGYQETQYF; CDR3nt: TGTGCCAGCAGTTTCGGAGCGGGGGGGTACCAAGAGACCCAGTACTTC
abundance: NA; j_gene: TRBJ1-1; d_gene: NA; v_gene: TRBV10-3; CDR3aa: CAISPQMNTEAFF; CDR3nt: TGTGCCATCAGTCCGCAAATGAACACTGAAGCTTTCTTT